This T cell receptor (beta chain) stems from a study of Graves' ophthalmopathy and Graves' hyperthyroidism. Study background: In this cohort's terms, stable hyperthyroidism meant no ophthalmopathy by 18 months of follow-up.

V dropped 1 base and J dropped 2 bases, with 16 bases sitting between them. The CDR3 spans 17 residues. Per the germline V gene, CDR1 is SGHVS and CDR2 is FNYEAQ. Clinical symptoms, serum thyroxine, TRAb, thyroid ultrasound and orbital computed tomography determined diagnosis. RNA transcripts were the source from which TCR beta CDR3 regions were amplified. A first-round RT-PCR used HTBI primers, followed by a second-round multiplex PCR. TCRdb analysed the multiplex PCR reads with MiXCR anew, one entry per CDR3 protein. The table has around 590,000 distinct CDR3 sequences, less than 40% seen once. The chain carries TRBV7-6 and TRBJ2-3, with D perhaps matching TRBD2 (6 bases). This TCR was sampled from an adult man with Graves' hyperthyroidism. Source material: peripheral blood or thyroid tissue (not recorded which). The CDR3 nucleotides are TGTGCCAGCAGCTTAGGCATAGTGGGGGGAGCCACAGATACGCAGTATTTT. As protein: CASSLGIVGGATDTQYF.